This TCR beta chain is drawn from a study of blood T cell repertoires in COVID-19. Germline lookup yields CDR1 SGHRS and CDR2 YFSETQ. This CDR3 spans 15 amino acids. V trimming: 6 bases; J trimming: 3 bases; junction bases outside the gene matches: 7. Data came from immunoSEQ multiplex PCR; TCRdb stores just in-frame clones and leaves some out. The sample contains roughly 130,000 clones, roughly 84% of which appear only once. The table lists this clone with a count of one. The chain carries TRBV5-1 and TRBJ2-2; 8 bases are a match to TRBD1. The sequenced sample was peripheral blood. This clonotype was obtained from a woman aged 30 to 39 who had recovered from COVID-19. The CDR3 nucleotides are TGCGCCAGCACCGCGGACAGGGCTTACACCGGGGAGCTGTTTTTT. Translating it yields CASTADRAYTGELFF.